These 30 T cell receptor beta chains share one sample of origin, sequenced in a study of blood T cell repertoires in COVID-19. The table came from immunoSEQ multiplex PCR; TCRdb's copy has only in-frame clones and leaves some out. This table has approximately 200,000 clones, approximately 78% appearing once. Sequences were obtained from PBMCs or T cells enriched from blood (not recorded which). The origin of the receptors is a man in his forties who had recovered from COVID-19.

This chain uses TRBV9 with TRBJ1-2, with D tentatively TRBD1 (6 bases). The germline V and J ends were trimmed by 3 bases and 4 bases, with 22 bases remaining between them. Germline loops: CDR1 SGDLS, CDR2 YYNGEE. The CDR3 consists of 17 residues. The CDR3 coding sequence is TGTGCCAGCAGCGGGCGACAGGTTTCGTTTCTTGGCTATGGCTACACCTTC. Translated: CASSGRQVSFLGYGYTF.

This CDR3 reads CASSYALSTEAFF. The CDR3 nucleotides are TGTGCCAGCAGTTACGCCCTGAGCACTGAAGCTTTCTTT. The gene calls are TRBV6-6 and TRBJ1-1; D is unresolved. Germline values: CDR1 MNHNY, CDR2 SVGAGI (reference sequence). The CDR3 length is 13 residues. V lost 2 bases to trimming and J lost 4 bases, with 8 bases between them.

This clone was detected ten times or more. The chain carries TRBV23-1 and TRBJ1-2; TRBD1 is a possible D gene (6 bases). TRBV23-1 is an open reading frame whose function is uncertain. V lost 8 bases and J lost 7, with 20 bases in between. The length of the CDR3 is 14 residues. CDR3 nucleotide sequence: TGCGCCAGCGAGATGACAGGCCTACGGTTTGGCTACACCTTC. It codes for CASEMTGLRFGYTF.

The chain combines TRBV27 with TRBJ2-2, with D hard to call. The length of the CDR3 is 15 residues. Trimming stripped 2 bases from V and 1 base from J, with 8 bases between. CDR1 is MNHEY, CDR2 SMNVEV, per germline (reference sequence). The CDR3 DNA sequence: TGTGCCAGCAGTTTAGAGGTCATGAACACCGGGGAGCTGTTTTTT. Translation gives CASSLEVMNTGELFF.

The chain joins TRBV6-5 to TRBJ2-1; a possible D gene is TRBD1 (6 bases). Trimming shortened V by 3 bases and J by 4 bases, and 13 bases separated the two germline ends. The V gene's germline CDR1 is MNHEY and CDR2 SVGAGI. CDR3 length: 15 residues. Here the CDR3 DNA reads TGTGCCAGCAGTTATGCCAGGGGTAGATACAATGAGCAGTTCTTC. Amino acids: CASSYARGRYNEQFF.

DNA of the CDR3: TGTGCCACCCAACTAGGCAATGAGCAGTTCTTC. Residues: CATQLGNEQFF. The chain uses TRBV10-3 and TRBJ2-1, with D possibly being TRBD2 (5 bases). CDR1 is ENHRY and CDR2 is SYGVKD in the germline V gene. V was trimmed by 10 bases and J by 6 bases, leaving 10 bases between them. The CDR3 extends over 11 amino acids.

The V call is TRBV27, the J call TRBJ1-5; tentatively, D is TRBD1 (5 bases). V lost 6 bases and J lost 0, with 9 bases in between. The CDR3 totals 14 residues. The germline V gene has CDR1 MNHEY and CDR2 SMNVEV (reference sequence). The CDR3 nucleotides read TGTGCCAGCAGCTCAGGGAATAGCAATCAGCCCCAGCATTTT. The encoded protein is CASSSGNSNQPQHF.

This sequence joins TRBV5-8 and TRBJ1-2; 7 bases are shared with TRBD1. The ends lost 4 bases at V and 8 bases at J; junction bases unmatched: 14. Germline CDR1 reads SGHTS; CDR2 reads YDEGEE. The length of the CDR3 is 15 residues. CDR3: CASSIQGRVRSGYTF. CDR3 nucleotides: TGTGCCAGCAGCATACAGGGGCGGGTCCGATCAGGCTACACCTTC.

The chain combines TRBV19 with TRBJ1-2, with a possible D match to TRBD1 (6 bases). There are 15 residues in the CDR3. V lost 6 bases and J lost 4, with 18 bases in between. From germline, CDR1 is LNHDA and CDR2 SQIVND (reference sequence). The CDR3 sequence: CASSRTGLSGYGYTF. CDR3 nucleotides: TGTGCCAGTAGCCGCACAGGGCTCTCGGGCTATGGCTACACCTTC.

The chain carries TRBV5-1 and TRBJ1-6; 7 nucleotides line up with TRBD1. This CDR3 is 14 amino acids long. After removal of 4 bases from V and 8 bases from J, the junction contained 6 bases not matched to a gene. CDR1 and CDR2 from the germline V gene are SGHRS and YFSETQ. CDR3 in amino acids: CASSQGTADSPLHF. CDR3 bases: TGCGCCAGCAGCCAAGGGACAGCTGATTCACCCCTCCACTTT. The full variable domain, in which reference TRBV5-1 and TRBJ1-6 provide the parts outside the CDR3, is KAGVTQTPRYLIKTRGQQVTLSCSPISGHRSVSWYQQTPGQGLQFLFEYFSETQRNKGNFPGRFSGRQFSNSRSEMNVSTLELGDSALYLCASSQGTADSPLHFGNGTRLTVT.

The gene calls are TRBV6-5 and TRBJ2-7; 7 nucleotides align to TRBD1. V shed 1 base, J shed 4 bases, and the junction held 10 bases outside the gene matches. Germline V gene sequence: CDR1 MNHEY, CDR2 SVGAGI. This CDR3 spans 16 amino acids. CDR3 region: CASSYWFGTAYYEQYF. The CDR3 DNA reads TGTGCCAGCAGTTACTGGTTCGGGACAGCTTATTACGAGCAGTACTTC.

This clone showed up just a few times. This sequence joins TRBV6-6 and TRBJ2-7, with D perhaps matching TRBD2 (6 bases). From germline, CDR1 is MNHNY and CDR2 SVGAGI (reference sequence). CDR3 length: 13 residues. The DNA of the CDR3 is TGTGCAGTAGCTGCGGGGAACTCCTACGAGCAGTACTTC. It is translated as CAVAAGNSYEQYF.

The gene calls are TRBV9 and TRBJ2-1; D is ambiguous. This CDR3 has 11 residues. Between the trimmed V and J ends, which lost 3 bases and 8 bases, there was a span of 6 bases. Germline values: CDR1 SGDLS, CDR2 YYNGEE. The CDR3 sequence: CASSAVDEQFF. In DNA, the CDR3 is TGTGCCAGCAGCGCCGTCGATGAGCAGTTCTTC.

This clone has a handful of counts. The DNA of the CDR3 is TGTGCCACATCCCACAGGGGATATAGCAATCAGCCCCAGCATTTT. Translation: CATSHRGYSNQPQHF. The V gene is TRBV24-1, the J gene TRBJ1-5, with 7 bases fitting TRBD1. The germline gives CDR1 KGHDR, CDR2 SFDVKD. The V and J ends lost 10 bases and 0 bases, in that order; junction bases with no gene match: 8. This CDR3 has 15 amino acids.

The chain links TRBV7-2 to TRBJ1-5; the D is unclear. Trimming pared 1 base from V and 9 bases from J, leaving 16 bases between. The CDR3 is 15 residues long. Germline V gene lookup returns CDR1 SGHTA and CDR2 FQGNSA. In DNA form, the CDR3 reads TGTGCCAGCAGCTTAGGGGCCATTATGGGTTCGCCCCAGCATTTT. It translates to CASSLGAIMGSPQHF.

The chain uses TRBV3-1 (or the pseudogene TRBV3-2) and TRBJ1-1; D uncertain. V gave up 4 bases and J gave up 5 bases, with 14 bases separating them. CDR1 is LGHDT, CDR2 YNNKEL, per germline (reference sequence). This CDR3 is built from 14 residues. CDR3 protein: CASSRKSGGTEAFF. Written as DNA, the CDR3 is TGTGCCAGCAGCCGGAAATCGGGTGGGACTGAAGCTTTCTTT.

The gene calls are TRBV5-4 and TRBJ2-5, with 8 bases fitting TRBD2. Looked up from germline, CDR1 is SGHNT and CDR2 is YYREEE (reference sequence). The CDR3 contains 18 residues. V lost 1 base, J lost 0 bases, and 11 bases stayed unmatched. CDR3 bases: TGTGCCAGCAGCTTGACCGGGCGGGGGGCCTCCTACCAAGAGACCCAGTACTTC. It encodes CASSLTGRGASYQETQYF. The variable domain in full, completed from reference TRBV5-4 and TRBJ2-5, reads ETGVTQSPTHLIKTRGQQVTLRCSSQSGHNTVSWYQQALGQGPQFIFQYYREEENGRGNFPPRFSGLQFPNYSSELNVNALELDDSALYLCASSLTGRGASYQETQYFGPGTRLLVL.

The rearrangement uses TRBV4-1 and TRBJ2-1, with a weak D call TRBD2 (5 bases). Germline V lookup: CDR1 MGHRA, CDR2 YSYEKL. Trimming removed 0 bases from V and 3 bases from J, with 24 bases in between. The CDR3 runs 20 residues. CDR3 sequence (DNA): TGCGCCAGCAGCCAAGATTTGGTAAATCTAGCATCCGATGTCTACAATGAGCAGTTCTTC. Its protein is CASSQDLVNLASDVYNEQFF.

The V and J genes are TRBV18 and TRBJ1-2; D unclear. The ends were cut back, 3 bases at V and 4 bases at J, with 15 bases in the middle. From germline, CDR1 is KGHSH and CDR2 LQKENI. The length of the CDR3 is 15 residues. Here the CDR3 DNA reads TGTGCCAGCTCACCCTCGTCTGACGGGAGCTATGGCTACACCTTC. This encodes CASSPSSDGSYGYTF.

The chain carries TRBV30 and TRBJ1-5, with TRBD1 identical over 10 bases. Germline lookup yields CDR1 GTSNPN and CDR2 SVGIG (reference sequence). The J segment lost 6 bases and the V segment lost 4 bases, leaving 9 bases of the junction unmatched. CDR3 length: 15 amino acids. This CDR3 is CAWKTGQGLGQPQHF. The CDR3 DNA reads TGTGCCTGGAAAACGGGACAGGGGCTGGGTCAGCCCCAGCATTTT. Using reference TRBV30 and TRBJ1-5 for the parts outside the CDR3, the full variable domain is SQTIHQWPATLVQPVGSPLSLECTVEGTSNPNLYWYRQAAGRGLQLLFYSVGIGQISSEVPQNLSASRPQDRQFILSSKKLLLSDSGFYLCAWKTGQGLGQPQHFGDGTRLSIL.

The chain's CDR3 is CASSLATGPGELFF. The CDR3 bases are TGTGCCAGCAGCTTGGCGACAGGGCCCGGGGAGCTGTTTTTT. The chain employs TRBV5-6 and TRBJ2-2; 7 positions match TRBD1. After removal of 0 bases from V and 6 bases from J, the junction contained 2 bases not matched to a gene. CDR3 length: 14 residues. Germline V lookup: CDR1 SGHDT, CDR2 YYEEEE.

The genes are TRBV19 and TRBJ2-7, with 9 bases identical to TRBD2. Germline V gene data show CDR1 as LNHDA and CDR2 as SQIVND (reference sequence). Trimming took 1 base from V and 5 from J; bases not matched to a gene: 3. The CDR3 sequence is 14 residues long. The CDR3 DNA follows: TGTGCCAGTAGTATAGGACTAGCGGTCCACGAGCAGTACTTC. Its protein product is CASSIGLAVHEQYF.

The CDR3 loop is CASSPPRTQETQYF. The CDR3 DNA is TGCGCCAGCAGCCCTCCCCGGACACAAGAGACCCAGTACTTC. The rearrangement uses TRBV5-1 and TRBJ2-5, with TRBD1 as a possible D gene (5 bases). Germline CDR1 and CDR2: SGHRS and YFSETQ. V was shortened by 4 bases and J by 2 bases, with 12 bases between the two germline ends. This CDR3 is 14 amino acids long.

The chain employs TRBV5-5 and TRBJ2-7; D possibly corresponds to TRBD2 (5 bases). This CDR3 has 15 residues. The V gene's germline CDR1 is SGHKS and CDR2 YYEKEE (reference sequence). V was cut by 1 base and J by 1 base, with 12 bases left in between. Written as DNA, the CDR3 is TGTGCCAGCAGCTTGCCGAGGGCTTCGTCCTACGAGCAGTACTTC. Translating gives CASSLPRASSYEQYF. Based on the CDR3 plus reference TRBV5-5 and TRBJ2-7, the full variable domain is DAGVTQSPTHLIKTRGQQVTLRCSPISGHKSVSWYQQVLGQGPQFIFQYYEKEERGRGNFPDRFSARQFPNYSSELNVNALLLGDSALYLCASSLPRASSYEQYFGPGTRLTVT.

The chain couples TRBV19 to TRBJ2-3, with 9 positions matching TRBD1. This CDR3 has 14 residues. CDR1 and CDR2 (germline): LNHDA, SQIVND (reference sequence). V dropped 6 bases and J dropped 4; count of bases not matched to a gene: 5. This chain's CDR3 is CASRLDRGADTQYF. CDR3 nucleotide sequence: TGTGCCAGTAGATTGGACAGGGGTGCAGATACGCAGTATTTT.

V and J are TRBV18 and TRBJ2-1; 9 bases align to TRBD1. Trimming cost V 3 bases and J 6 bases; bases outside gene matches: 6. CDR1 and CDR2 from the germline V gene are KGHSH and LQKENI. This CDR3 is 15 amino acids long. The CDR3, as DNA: TGTGCCAGCTCACCTACAGGGGGCAATATCAATGAGCAGTTCTTC. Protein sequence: CASSPTGGNINEQFF.

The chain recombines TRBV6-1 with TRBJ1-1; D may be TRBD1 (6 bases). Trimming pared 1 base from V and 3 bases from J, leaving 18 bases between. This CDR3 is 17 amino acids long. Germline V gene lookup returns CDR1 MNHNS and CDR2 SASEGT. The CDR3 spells CASSEGGDRWVDTEAFF. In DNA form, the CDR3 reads TGTGCCAGCAGTGAAGGAGGCGACAGGTGGGTGGACACTGAAGCTTTCTTT.

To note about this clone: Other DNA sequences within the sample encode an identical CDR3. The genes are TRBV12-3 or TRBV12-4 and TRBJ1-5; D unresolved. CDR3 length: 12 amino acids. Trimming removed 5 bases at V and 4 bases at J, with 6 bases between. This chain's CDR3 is CASSLRNQPQHF. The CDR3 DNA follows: TGTGCCAGCAGTCTCAGGAATCAGCCCCAGCATTTT.

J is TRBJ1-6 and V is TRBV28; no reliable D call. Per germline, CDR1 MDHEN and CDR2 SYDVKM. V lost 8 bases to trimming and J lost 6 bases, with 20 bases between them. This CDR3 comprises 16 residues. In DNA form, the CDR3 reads TGTGCCAGCTCCCCCGTTGGGCAGCTCCGTAATTCACCCCTCCACTTT. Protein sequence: CASSPVGQLRNSPLHF. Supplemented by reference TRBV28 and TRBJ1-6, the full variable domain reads DVKVTQSSRYLVKRTGEKVFLECVQDMDHENMFWYRQDPGLGLRLIYFSYDVKMKEKGDIPEGYSVSREKKERFSLILESASTNQTSMYLCASSPVGQLRNSPLHFGNGTRLTVT.

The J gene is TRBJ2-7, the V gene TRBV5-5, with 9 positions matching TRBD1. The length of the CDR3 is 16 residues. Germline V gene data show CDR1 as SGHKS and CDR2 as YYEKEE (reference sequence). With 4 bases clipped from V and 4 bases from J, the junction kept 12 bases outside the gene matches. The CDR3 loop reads CASSNKQGAFQYEQYF. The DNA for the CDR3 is TGTGCCAGCAGCAACAAACAGGGGGCATTTCAATACGAGCAGTACTTC.